This T cell receptor beta chain appears in the sequencing data of a study of blood T cell repertoires in COVID-19. V was cut by 8 bases and J by 8 bases, with 9 bases left in between. Germline V gene sequence: CDR1 SNHLY, CDR2 FYNNEI. CDR3 length equals 10 residues. Method: immunoSEQ multiplex PCR; TCRdb's copy keeps in-frame clones and lacks some. The sample lists 35,000 to 50,000 clones; 80% to 90% were seen once. This clone appeared once. This sequence was found in a man between 60 and 75 years old with active COVID-19. V usage is TRBV2 and J usage is TRBJ1-2; no clear D gene. The sequenced sample was peripheral blood. Here the CDR3 reads CASSRIGYTF. The CDR3 DNA reads TGTGCCAGCTCGAGGATAGGCTACACCTTC.